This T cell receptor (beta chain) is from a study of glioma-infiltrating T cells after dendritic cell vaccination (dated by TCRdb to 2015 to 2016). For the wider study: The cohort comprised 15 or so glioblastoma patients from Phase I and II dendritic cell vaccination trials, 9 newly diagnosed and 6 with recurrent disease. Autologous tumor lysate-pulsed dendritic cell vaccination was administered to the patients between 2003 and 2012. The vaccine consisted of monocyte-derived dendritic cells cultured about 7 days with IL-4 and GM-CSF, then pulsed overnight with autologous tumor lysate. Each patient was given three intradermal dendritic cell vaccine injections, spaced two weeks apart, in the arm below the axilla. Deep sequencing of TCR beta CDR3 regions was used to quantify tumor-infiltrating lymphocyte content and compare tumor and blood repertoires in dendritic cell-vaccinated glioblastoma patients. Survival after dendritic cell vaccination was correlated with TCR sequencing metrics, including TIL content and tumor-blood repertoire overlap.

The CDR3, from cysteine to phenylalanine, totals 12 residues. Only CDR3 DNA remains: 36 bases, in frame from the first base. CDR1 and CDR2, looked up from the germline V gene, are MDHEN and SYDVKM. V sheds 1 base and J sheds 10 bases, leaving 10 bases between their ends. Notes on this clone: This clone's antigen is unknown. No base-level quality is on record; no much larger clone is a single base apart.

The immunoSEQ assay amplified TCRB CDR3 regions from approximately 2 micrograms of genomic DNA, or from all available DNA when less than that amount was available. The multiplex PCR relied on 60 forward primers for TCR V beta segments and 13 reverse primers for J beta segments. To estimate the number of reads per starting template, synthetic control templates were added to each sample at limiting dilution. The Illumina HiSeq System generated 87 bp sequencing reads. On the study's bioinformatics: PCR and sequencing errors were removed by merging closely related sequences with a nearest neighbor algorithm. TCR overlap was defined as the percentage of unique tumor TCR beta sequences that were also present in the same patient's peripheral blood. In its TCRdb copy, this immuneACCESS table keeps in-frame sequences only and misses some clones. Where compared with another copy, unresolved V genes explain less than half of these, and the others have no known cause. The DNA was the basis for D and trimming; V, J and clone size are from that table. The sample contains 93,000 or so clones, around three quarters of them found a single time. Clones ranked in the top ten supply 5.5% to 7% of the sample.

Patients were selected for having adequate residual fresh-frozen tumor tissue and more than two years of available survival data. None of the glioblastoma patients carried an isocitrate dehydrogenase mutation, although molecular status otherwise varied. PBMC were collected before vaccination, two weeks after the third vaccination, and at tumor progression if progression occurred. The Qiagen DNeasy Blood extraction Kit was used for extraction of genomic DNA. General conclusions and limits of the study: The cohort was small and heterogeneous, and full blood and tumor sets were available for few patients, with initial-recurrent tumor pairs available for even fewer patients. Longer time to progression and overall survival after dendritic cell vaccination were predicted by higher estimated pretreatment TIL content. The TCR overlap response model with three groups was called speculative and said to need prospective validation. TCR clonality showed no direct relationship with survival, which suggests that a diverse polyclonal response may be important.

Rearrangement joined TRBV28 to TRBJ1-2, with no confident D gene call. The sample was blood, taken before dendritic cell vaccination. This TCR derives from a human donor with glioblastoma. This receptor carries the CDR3 CASSLSGSYYTF. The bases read TGTGCCAGCAGTTTATCAGGAAGTTACTACACCTTC.